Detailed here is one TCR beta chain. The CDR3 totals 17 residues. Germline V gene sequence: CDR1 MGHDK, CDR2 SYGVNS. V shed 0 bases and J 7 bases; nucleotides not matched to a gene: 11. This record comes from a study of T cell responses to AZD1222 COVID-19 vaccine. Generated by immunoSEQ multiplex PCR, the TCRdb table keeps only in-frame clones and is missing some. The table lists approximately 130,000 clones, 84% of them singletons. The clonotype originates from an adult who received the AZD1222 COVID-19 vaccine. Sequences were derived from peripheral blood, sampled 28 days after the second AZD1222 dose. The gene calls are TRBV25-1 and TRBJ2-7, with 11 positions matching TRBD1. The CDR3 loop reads CASSEYQLGQGVGEQYF. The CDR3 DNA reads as TGTGCCAGCAGTGAATATCAGTTGGGACAGGGGGTAGGGGAGCAGTACTTC.